This is a list of T cell receptor beta chains from one sample in a study of CD8 T cells in ankylosing spondylitis. TCRdb fed the 5' RACE reads into MiXCR, producing one record per CDR3 protein. Of around 250,000 distinct CDR3 sequences in the sample, 18% were seen once. The sequencing sample was made of blood, either unsorted or a sorted T cell fraction (not recorded which). The receptors here all came from a male donor with ankylosing spondylitis or in good health (not recorded which). The CDR3 runs from the conserved cysteine through the conserved F or W. The order of the fields is V gene, CDR3 length, CDR3 protein.

V gene: TRBV29-1
CDR3 length: 15
CDR3 protein: CSVPGLAGYTDTQYF

V gene: TRBV4-1
CDR3 length: 17
CDR3 protein: CASSPTPTSGKQHEQFF

V gene: TRBV13
CDR3 length: 15
CDR3 protein: CASSLRTMSTDTQYF

V gene: TRBV7-9
CDR3 length: 16
CDR3 protein: CASSFPLADQEETQYF

V gene: TRBV11-1
CDR3 length: 18
CDR3 protein: CASSPRWGRAGRREKLFF

V gene: TRBV29-1
CDR3 length: 13
CDR3 protein: CSVGSGQAYEQYF

V gene: TRBV24-1
CDR3 length: 14
CDR3 protein: CATSAVGGVLEQFF

V gene: TRBV29-1
CDR3 length: 12
CDR3 protein: CSVGGDSYEQYF

V gene: TRBV20-1
CDR3 length: 18
CDR3 protein: CSARGRLAGGPTTDTQYF

V gene: TRBV27
CDR3 length: 16
CDR3 protein: CASSLSDRGAYNEQFF

V gene: TRBV9
CDR3 length: 13
CDR3 protein: CASSATGGEGYTF

V gene: TRBV27
CDR3 length: 11
CDR3 protein: CATNLADTQYF

V gene: TRBV24-1
CDR3 length: 14
CDR3 protein: CATSDLPGAGELFF

V gene: TRBV20-1
CDR3 length: 13
CDR3 protein: CSASRGEQETQYF

V gene: TRBV7-8
CDR3 length: 16
CDR3 protein: CASSPNREGYSNEQFF

V gene: TRBV5-6
CDR3 length: 11
CDR3 protein: CASSSYFEQFF

V gene: TRBV20-1
CDR3 length: 13
CDR3 protein: CSARVSGWVEQFF

V gene: TRBV10-2
CDR3 length: 14
CDR3 protein: CASKAGQGNQPQHF

V gene: TRBV4-1
CDR3 length: 20
CDR3 protein: CASSQYESGTSGISTDTQYF

V gene: TRBV9
CDR3 length: 15
CDR3 protein: CASSEEGASTDTQYF

V gene: TRBV7-9
CDR3 length: 17
CDR3 protein: CASSSSAGQGANTEAFF

V gene: TRBV9
CDR3 length: 15
CDR3 protein: CASSPGQGAWETQYF

V gene: TRBV28
CDR3 length: 16
CDR3 protein: CASSSQTGDSNQPQHF

V gene: TRBV4-3
CDR3 length: 16
CDR3 protein: CASSQEGGSYPNEQFF

V gene: TRBV28
CDR3 length: 12
CDR3 protein: CASSYDRDIQYF

V gene: TRBV10-3
CDR3 length: 13
CDR3 protein: CAISGSGYNEQFF

V gene: TRBV20-1
CDR3 length: 16
CDR3 protein: CSASVGGQRELETQYF

V gene: TRBV4-3
CDR3 length: 15
CDR3 protein: CASSQARTSSYEQYF

V gene: TRBV11-1
CDR3 length: 20
CDR3 protein: CASSLALGERERSLYNEQFF

V gene: TRBV12-3/TRBV12-4
CDR3 length: 16
CDR3 protein: CASSPRGDSRRGEQYF

V gene: TRBV7-9
CDR3 length: 12
CDR3 protein: CASSWGTVEAFF

V gene: TRBV11-2
CDR3 length: 10
CDR3 protein: CASRGLEQYF

V gene: TRBV4-1
CDR3 length: 15
CDR3 protein: CASSLRTSGSNEQYF

V gene: TRBV7-9
CDR3 length: 16
CDR3 protein: CASSLGPGIKTYEQYF

V gene: TRBV7-8
CDR3 length: 16
CDR3 protein: CASSLSRTTRREKLFF

V gene: TRBV7-2
CDR3 length: 14
CDR3 protein: CASSLGLALYEQYF

V gene: TRBV4-3
CDR3 length: 18
CDR3 protein: CASSQDRLAGVENYEQYF

V gene: TRBV4-1
CDR3 length: 20
CDR3 protein: CASSQDWTGGPDSGANVLTF

V gene: TRBV4-2
CDR3 length: 15
CDR3 protein: CASSQDSSGMAEQFF

V gene: TRBV7-2
CDR3 length: 15
CDR3 protein: CASSLEREPYNEQFF

V gene: TRBV4-1
CDR3 length: 18
CDR3 protein: CASSQEGAGGGGRNEQFF

V gene: TRBV7-2
CDR3 length: 18
CDR3 protein: CASSLAHLQGAGADEQYF

V gene: TRBV9
CDR3 length: 15
CDR3 protein: CASSPEGPYTGELFF

V gene: TRBV29-1
CDR3 length: 14
CDR3 protein: CSVEGPGKAYEQYF

V gene: TRBV7-2
CDR3 length: 16
CDR3 protein: CASSLRGMSTNEKLFF

V gene: TRBV4-3
CDR3 length: 14
CDR3 protein: CASSQDILTDTQYF

V gene: TRBV20-1
CDR3 length: 14
CDR3 protein: CSARGDFDYYEQYF

V gene: TRBV5-1
CDR3 length: 15
CDR3 protein: CASSLGDRATYEQYF

V gene: TRBV18
CDR3 length: 15
CDR3 protein: CASSPDRGRGSPLHF

V gene: TRBV29-1
CDR3 length: 15
CDR3 protein: CSVDGLSTAQETQYF

V gene: TRBV29-1
CDR3 length: 15
CDR3 protein: CSVDGGLFSRNEQFF

V gene: TRBV29-1
CDR3 length: 16
CDR3 protein: CSVEDWGLAGGNEQFF

V gene: TRBV10-3
CDR3 length: 14
CDR3 protein: CAISEIGINQPQHF